This T cell receptor (beta chain) was identified during a study of response to subunit inactivated influenza vaccine. Study outcomes and limitations: Authors proposed each seasonal influenza vaccination draws in few new T cells.

Notes on this clonotype: No antigen is known for it.

MiXCR was run by TCRdb on the RT-PCR reads, yielding one entry per CDR3 protein. The table lists a few hundred thousand distinct CDR3 sequences, about 20% of them singletons. The CDR3 contains 13 residues. The ends were cut back, 9 bases at V and 4 bases at J, with 13 bases in the middle. CDR1 is MDHEN and CDR2 is SYDVKM in the germline V gene. The chain has TRBV28 and TRBJ1-5; tentatively, D is TRBD1 (5 bases). The origin of this receptor is a man aged 50 to 75 who received an inactivated influenza vaccine. This specimen was PBMCs from blood, taken about 20 months after vaccination. Written as DNA, the CDR3 is TGTGCCAGTTGTCCAGGGTTTAATCAGCCCCAGCATTTT. The encoded protein is CASCPGFNQPQHF.